The 10 T cell receptor beta chains listed next were all sequenced from one sample in a study of T-cell memory formation after mild COVID-19. TCRdb re-called the 5' RACE reads through MiXCR, storing one row per CDR3 protein. The table lists hundreds of thousands of distinct CDR3 sequences, about 20% of them singletons, with 8.4% in the top ten. Sequenced sample: PBMCs or a T cell subset sorted from them (not recorded which). These receptors were taken from an adult woman who had mild COVID-19 (a few samples of this study predate the infection). Cell type and time point are not known.

The gene calls are TRBV28 and TRBJ2-3, with 13 bases aligning to TRBD2. The CDR3 covers 16 residues. Germline V CDR1 and CDR2: MDHEN, SYDVKM. The V segment lost 6 bases and the J segment 5 bases; nucleotides outside the gene matches: 8. CDR3: CASRGGLAGPRDTQYF. The CDR3 coding sequence is TGTGCCAGCAGGGGGGGACTAGCGGGACCACGAGATACGCAGTATTTT.

Remarks on this clonotype: At one end, the junction sequence differs from germline, possibly due to a read error. This chain links TRBV7-6 with TRBJ2-1; D is perhaps TRBD2 (5 bases). The CDR3 totals 14 residues. CDR1 is SGHVS, CDR2 FNYEAQ, per germline. CDR3 protein: CASSIASSYNEQFF. The CDR3 nucleotides are TGTGCCAGCAGCATAGCGAGCTCCTACAATGAGCAGTTCTTC.

V gene TRBV29-1 combines with J gene TRBJ1-1, with a possible D match to TRBD1 (5 bases). Trimming stripped 5 bases from V and 11 bases from J, with 12 bases between. Germline V gene sequence: CDR1 SQVTM, CDR2 ANQGSEA. There are 10 residues in the CDR3. Here the CDR3 reads CSVLQVIAFF. The CDR3 bases are TGCAGCGTTCTACAGGTTATTGCTTTCTTT. Together with reference TRBV29-1 and TRBJ1-1, the CDR3 gives the full variable domain: SAVISQKPSRDICQRGTSLTIQCQVDSQVTMMFWYRQQPGQSLTLIATANQGSEATYESGFVIDKFPISRPNLTFSTLTVSNMSPEDSSIYLCSVLQVIAFFGQGTRLTVV.

The chain employs TRBV27 and TRBJ2-1; either TRBD1 or TRBD2 may supply D (5 bases each). Germline assignment: CDR1 MNHEY and CDR2 SMNVEV (reference sequence). The CDR3 spans 14 residues. The V end was cut by 3 bases, the J end by 3 bases, with 9 bases between. The CDR3 loop reads CASSLMGDYNEQFF. The CDR3 nucleotides are TGTGCCAGCAGTTTGATGGGGGACTACAATGAGCAGTTCTTC.

The V call is TRBV27, the J call TRBJ1-5; a weak D match, TRBD1 (6 bases). CDR3 size: 14 residues. CDR1 and CDR2 (germline): MNHEY, SMNVEV (reference sequence). The germline V and J ends were trimmed by 6 bases and 5 bases, with 14 bases remaining between them. CDR3 nucleotides: TGTGCCAGCAGAGGGACGGGGACATATCAGCCCCAGCATTTT. Amino acid sequence: CASRGTGTYQPQHF.

This clonotype appeared a few times. The J gene is TRBJ2-5, the V gene TRBV12-3 or TRBV12-4; D not certain. This CDR3 comprises 12 residues. V gave up 3 bases and J gave up 5 bases, with 7 bases separating them. The CDR3: CASSLSPETQYF. CDR3 coding DNA: TGTGCCAGCAGTTTGTCCCCGGAGACCCAGTACTTC.

The V call is TRBV6-5, the J call TRBJ2-7; 7 positions agree with TRBD1. Germline-derived CDR1 and CDR2 are MNHEY and SVGAGI. Trimming cost V 0 bases and J 3 bases; bases outside gene matches: 5. The CDR3 consists of 15 residues. CDR3 bases: TGTGCCAGCAGTTACTCGTGGCAGGGGGACTACGAGCAGTACTTC. Its translation is CASSYSWQGDYEQYF.

The chain recombines TRBV7-8 with TRBJ1-6, with D hard to call. Trimming removed 2 bases at V and 10 bases at J, with 9 bases between. The germline CDR1 and CDR2 sequences are SGHVS and FQNEAQ. This CDR3 comprises 13 residues. The CDR3 DNA reads TGTGCCAGCAGCTTACTCGGTCTATCACCCCTCCACTTT. Amino acid sequence: CASSLLGLSPLHF.

This clonotype was counted a few times. This chain links TRBV20-1 with TRBJ2-7; 12 positions agree with TRBD2. After removal of 4 bases from V and 3 bases from J, the junction contained 4 bases not matched to a gene. The CDR3 is 14 amino acids. Germline V gene data show CDR1 as DFQATT and CDR2 as SNEGSKA (reference sequence). CDR3 sequence: CSAMQTSGSYEQYF. The CDR3 DNA reads TGCAGTGCTATGCAGACTAGCGGGAGCTACGAGCAGTACTTC.

The V call is TRBV7-9, the J call TRBJ2-1, with TRBD2 as a possible D gene (6 bases). With 0 bases removed from V and 5 bases from J, the gap between germline ends came to 11 bases. The CDR3 consists of 15 residues. The V gene's germline CDR1 is SEHNR and CDR2 FQNEAQ (reference sequence). The DNA of the CDR3 is TGTGCCAGCAGCTTAGCGGGACTCGCAGACAATGAGCAGTTCTTC. Amino acid sequence: CASSLAGLADNEQFF.